The text below deals with one T cell receptor (beta chain). The entry originates in a study of blood T cells in healthy people across ages. It was with a sample-barcoded 5' primer and a J-beta primer mix that a second PCR of roughly 7 to 12 cycles was run. MiXCR, applied by TCRdb to the 5' RACE reads, yields one record per CDR3 protein. The sample contains 1,800,000 or so distinct CDR3 sequences, about 39% of which appear only once. CDR3 length equals 16 residues. Germline V lookup: CDR1 SGHKS, CDR2 YYEKEE (reference sequence). The V call is TRBV5-5, the J call TRBJ2-5; D unclear. The assigned J gene may be wrong: the sequence end matches TRBJ2-7 better. The sequence was collected from a human donor in good health. The sequencing sample was made of blood. The CDR3: CASSLRSWARADEQYF. The DNA of the CDR3 is TGTGCCAGCAGCTTGAGGAGCTGGGCTAGGGCAGACGAGCAGTACTTC.